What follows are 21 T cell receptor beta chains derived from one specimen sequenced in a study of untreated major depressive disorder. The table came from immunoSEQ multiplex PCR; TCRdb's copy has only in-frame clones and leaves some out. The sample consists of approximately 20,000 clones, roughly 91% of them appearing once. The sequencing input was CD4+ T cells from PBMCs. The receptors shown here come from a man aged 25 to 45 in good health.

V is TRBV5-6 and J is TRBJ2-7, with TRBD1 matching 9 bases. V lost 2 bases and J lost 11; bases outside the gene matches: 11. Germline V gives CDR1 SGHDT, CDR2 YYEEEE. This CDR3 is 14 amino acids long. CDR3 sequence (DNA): TGTGCCAGCAGCTTCCTACAGGGGGCGTCGGTGGAGTACTTC. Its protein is CASSFLQGASVEYF.

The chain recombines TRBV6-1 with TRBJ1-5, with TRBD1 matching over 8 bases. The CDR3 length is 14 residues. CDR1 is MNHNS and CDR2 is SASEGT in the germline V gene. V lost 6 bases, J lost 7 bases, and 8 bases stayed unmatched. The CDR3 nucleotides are TGTGCCAGCAGGGACAGGGAAGGAGGACAGCCCCAGCATTTT. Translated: CASRDREGGQPQHF.

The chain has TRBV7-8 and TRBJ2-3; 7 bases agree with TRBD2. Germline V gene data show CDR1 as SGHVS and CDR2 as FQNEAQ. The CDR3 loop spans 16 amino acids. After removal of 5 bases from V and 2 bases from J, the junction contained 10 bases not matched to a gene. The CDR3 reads CASSPRGGGITDTQYF. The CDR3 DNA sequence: TGTGCCAGCAGCCCCCGGGGCGGGGGAATCACAGATACGCAGTATTTT.

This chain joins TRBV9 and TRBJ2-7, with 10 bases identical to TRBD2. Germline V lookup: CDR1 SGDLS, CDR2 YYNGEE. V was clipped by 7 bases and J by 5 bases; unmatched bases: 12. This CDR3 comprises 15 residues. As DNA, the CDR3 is TGTGCCAGCGGAGGACTAGCGGAGCCCGTCGACGAGCAGTACTTC. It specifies CASGGLAEPVDEQYF.

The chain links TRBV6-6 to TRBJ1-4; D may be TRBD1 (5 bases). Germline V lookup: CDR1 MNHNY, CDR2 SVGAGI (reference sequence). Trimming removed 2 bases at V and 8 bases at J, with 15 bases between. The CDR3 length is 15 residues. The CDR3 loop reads CASSYRAGSSEKLFF. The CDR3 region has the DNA TGTGCCAGCAGTTACAGGGCAGGGTCGTCCGAAAAACTGTTTTTT.

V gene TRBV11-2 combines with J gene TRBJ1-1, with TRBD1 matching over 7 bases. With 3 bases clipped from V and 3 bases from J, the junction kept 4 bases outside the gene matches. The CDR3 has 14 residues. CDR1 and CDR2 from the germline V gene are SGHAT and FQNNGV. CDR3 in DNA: TGTGCCAGCAGCTTTGACAGGGCGGACACTGAAGCTTTCTTT. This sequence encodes CASSFDRADTEAFF. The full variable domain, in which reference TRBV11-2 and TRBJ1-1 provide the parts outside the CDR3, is EAGVAQSPRYKIIEKRQSVAFWCNPISGHATLYWYQQILGQGPKLLIQFQNNGVVDDSQLPKDRFSAERLKGVDSTLKIQPAKLEDSAVYLCASSFDRADTEAFFGQGTRLTVV.

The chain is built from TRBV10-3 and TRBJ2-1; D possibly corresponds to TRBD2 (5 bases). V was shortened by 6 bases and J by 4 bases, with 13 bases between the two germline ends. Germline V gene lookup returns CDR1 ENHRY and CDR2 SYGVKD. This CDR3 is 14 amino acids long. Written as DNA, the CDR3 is TGTGCCATCAGACCTGAGGGCCCTTACAATGAGCAGTTCTTC. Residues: CAIRPEGPYNEQFF.

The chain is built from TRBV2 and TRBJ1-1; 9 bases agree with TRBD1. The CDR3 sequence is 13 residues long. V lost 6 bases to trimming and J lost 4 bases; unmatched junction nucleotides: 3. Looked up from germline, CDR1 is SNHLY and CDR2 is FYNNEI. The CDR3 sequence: CASRGQGSTEAFF. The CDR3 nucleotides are TGTGCCAGCAGGGGACAGGGCAGCACTGAAGCTTTCTTT.

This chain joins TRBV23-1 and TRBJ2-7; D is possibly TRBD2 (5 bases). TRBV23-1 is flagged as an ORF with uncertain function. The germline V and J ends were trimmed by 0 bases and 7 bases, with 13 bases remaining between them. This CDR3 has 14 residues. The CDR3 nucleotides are TGCGCCAGCAGTCAATCGAGGGCTAAGGGTGAGCAGTACTTC. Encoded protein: CASSQSRAKGEQYF.

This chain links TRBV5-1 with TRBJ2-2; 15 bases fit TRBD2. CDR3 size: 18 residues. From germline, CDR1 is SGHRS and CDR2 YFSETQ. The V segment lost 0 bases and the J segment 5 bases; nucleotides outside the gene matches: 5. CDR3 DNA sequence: TGCGCCAGCAGCTTGGCGGGACTAGCGGGAGGTCGGACCGGGGAGCTGTTTTTT. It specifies CASSLAGLAGGRTGELFF.

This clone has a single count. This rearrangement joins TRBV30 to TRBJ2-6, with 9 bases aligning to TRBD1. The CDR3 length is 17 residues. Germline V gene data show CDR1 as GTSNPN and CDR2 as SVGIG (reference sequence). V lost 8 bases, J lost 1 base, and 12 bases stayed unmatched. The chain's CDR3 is CARRRGQGRSGANVLTF. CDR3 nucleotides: TGTGCCCGGCGAAGGGGACAGGGCCGATCTGGGGCCAACGTCCTGACTTTC.

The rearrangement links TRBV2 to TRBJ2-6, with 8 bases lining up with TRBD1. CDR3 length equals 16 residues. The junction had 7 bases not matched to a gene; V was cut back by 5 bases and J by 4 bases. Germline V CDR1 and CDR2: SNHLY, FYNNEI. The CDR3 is CASSPDRVPGANVLTF. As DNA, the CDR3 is TGTGCCAGCAGTCCGGACAGGGTACCCGGGGCCAACGTCCTGACTTTC.

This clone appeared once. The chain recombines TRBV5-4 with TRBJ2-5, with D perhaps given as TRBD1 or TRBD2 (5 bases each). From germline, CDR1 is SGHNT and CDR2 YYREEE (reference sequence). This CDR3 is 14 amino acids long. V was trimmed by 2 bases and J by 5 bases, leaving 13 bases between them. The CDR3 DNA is TGTGCCAGCAGCTTCCGGGACCCCCAGGAGACCCAGTACTTC. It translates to CASSFRDPQETQYF.

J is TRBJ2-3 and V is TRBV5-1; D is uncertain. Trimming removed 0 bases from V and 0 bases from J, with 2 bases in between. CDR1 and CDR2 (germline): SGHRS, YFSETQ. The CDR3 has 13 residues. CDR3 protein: CASSLDSTDTQYF. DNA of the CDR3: TGCGCCAGCAGCTTGGACAGCACAGATACGCAGTATTTT.

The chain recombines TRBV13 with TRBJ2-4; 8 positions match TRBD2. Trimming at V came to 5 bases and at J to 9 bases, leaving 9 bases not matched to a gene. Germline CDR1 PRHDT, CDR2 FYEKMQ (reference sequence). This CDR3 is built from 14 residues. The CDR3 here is CASSEAAGAPIQYF. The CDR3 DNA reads TGTGCCAGCAGCGAGGCAGCGGGAGCCCCCATTCAGTACTTC.

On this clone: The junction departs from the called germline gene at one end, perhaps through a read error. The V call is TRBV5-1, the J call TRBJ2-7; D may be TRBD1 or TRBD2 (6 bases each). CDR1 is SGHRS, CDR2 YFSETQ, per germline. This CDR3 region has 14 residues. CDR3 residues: CASSLEGVLYEQYF. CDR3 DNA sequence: TGCGCCAGCAGTTTGGAGGGGGTTCTCTACGAGCAGTACTTC.

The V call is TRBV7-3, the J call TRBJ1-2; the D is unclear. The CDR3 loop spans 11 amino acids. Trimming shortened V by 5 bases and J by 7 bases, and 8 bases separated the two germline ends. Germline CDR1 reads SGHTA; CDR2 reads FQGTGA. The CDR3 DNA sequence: TGTGCCAGCAGCCCCGGTGTTGGCTACACCTTC. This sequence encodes CASSPGVGYTF. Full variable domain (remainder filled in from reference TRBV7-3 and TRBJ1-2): GAGVSQTPSNKVTEKGKYVELRCDPISGHTALYWYRQSLGQGPEFLIYFQGTGAADDSGLPNDRFFAVRPEGSVSTLKIQRTERGDSAVYLCASSPGVGYTFGSGTRLTVV.

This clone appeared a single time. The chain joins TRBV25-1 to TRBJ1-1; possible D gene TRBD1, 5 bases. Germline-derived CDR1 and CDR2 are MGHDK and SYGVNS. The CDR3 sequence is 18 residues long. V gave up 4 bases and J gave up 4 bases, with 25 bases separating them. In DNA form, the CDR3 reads TGTGCCAGCAGTGCAAGGTGGGGCCAGGCAGGGTTGAGCACTGAAGCTTTCTTT. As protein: CASSARWGQAGLSTEAFF.

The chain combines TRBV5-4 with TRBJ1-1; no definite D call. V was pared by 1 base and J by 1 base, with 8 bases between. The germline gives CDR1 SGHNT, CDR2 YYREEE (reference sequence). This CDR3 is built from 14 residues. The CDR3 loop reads CASSLTVRNTEAFF. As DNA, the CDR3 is TGTGCCAGCAGCTTGACAGTTAGGAACACTGAAGCTTTCTTT.

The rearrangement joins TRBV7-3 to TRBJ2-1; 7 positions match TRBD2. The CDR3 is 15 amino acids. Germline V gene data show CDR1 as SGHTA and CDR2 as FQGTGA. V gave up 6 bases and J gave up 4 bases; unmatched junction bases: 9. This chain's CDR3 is CASRFLAGSYNEQFF. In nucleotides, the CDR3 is TGTGCCAGCAGGTTTTTAGCGGGTTCTTACAATGAGCAGTTCTTC.

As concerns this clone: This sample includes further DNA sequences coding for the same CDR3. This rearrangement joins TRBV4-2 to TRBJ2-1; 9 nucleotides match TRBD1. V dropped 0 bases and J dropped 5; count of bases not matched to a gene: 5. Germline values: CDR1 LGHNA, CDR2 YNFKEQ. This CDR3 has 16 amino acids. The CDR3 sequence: CASSQDGQGINNEQFF. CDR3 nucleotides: TGTGCCAGCAGCCAAGATGGACAGGGGATCAACAATGAGCAGTTCTTC.